Presented here are 17 T cell receptor beta chains from one specimen sequenced in a study of T cells after yellow fever vaccination (dated by TCRdb to between 2019 and 2020). The method was 5' RACE. The instrument given in TCRdb is Illumina HiSeq 2500. TCRdb reworked the public reads: Q25 trimming with fastp, MiXCR clone assembly, productive beta chains retained. Entries that share a CDR3 protein sequence are merged under the most common genes and DNA. The sample data list just under 600,000 distinct CDR3 sequences, and roughly 14% of these were observed just once. Over 11% of the sample rests with the top ten. This specimen's treatment or condition label, interpreted: live attenuated yellow fever vaccine strain. This specimen consisted of PBMCs, obtained on the day of the yellow fever booster vaccination. These receptors all come from a man between 25 and 39 years old who received the YFV17D yellow fever vaccine.

This clonotype has more than one count but fewer than ten. The gene calls are TRBV14 and TRBJ2-3; D is perhaps TRBD1 (6 bases). Germline assignment: CDR1 SGHDN and CDR2 FVKESK. CDR3 length: 15 amino acids. Between the trimmed V and J ends, which lost 3 bases and 3 bases, there was a span of 13 bases. Here the CDR3 reads CASSQWERGTDTQYF. In DNA, the CDR3 is TGTGCCAGCAGCCAGTGGGAGAGGGGGACAGATACGCAGTATTTT.

This clonotype has a handful of counts. The chain has TRBV20-1 and TRBJ2-7; TRBD2 matches 9 bases. Trimming took 6 bases from V and 6 from J; bases not matched to a gene: 6. Germline values: CDR1 DFQATT, CDR2 SNEGSKA (reference sequence). The CDR3 is 12 amino acids. CDR3 sequence: CSARGTSREQYF. CDR3 nucleotides: TGCAGTGCCAGGGGGACTAGCCGCGAGCAGTACTTC.

This chain uses TRBV6-2 or TRBV6-3 with TRBJ2-1; no clear D. The V end was cut by 6 bases, the J end by 5 bases, with 29 bases between. Germline lookup yields CDR1 MNHEY and CDR2 SVGEGT. The length of the CDR3 is 19 residues. This CDR3 reads CASRYLPRFTADLHNEQFF. The CDR3 DNA reads as TGTGCCAGCAGATACCTCCCGCGATTCACGGCAGACCTTCACAATGAGCAGTTCTTC.

This clonotype was recorded a few times. The V call is TRBV12-3 or TRBV12-4, the J call TRBJ2-3, with D tentatively TRBD1 or TRBD2 (5 bases each). The ends were cut back, 5 bases at V and 2 bases at J, with 11 bases in the middle. The CDR3 has 14 amino acids. DNA of the CDR3: TGTGCCAGCAGTCCAAGGGACCTCACAGATACGCAGTATTTT. Translation: CASSPRDLTDTQYF.

The gene calls are TRBV9 and TRBJ2-1; TRBD2 matches 9 bases. J was trimmed by 2 bases and V by 4 bases; bases with no gene match: 10. CDR1 and CDR2 (germline): SGDLS, YYNGEE. The CDR3 is 17 amino acids. The CDR3 is CASSTRPTSGAYNEQFF. The CDR3 bases are TGTGCCAGCAGCACCCGACCGACTAGCGGTGCCTACAATGAGCAGTTCTTC. Looking up the rest from reference TRBV9 and TRBJ2-1 gives the full variable domain: DSGVTQTPKHLITATGQRVTLRCSPRSGDLSVYWYQQSLDQGLQFLIQYYNGEERAKGNILERFSAQQFPDLHSELNLSSLELGDSALYFCASSTRPTSGAYNEQFFGPGTRLTVL.

The V gene is TRBV20-1, the J gene TRBJ2-7; no firm D call. CDR1 and CDR2 from the germline V gene are DFQATT and SNEGSKA (reference sequence). V was cut by 0 bases and J by 0 bases, with 12 bases left in between. This CDR3 has 15 amino acids. CDR3 DNA: TGCAGTGCTAGAGATACCCCGAGCCCCTCCTACGAGCAGTACTTC. It encodes CSARDTPSPSYEQYF.

The chain carries TRBV4-3 and TRBJ1-2; 7 bases line up with TRBD1. The CDR3 consists of 15 residues. Germline V gives CDR1 LGHNA, CDR2 YSLEER. Trimming at V came to 0 bases and at J to 8 bases, leaving 9 bases not matched to a gene. The CDR3, as DNA: TGCGCCAGCAGCCAAGAAGTAGGGCAGGGGGTCGGCTACACCTTC. It codes for CASSQEVGQGVGYTF.

The chain employs TRBV28 and TRBJ2-7; 9 nucleotides line up with TRBD1. The trim removed 7 bases at V and 2 bases at J, leaving 15 bases unmatched. In germline, CDR1 is MDHEN, CDR2 SYDVKM. CDR3 length: 17 residues. CDR3 DNA: TGTGCCAGCAACCTAGTTAGGTCGGACAGGGGACCCTACGAGCAGTACTTC. It codes for CASNLVRSDRGPYEQYF.

This sequence joins TRBV13 and TRBJ2-5; D remains unclear. CDR1 and CDR2 from the germline V gene are PRHDT and FYEKMQ (reference sequence). V gave up 1 base and J gave up 2 bases, with 14 bases separating them. The CDR3 spans 16 residues. CDR3 nucleotide sequence: TGTGCCAGCAGCTTAGTAGGGCAGTCGGAACAAGAGACCCAGTACTTC. It codes for CASSLVGQSEQETQYF.

This clonotype was counted only a few times. The V gene is TRBV19, the J gene TRBJ2-3; 16 bases are a match to TRBD2. This CDR3 is built from 19 residues. V lost 5 bases, J lost 7 bases, and 15 bases stayed unmatched. Germline V gene sequence: CDR1 LNHDA, CDR2 SQIVND (reference sequence). The CDR3: CASSPTPGTSGRGMNTQYF. The CDR3, as DNA: TGTGCCAGTAGTCCTACACCTGGGACTAGCGGGAGGGGAATGAATACGCAGTATTTT.

The chain recombines TRBV7-2 with TRBJ1-4, with a tentative D call TRBD1 (5 bases). Germline V lookup: CDR1 SGHTA, CDR2 FQGNSA. Trimming removed 5 bases at V and 7 bases at J, with 11 bases between. There are 13 residues in the CDR3. CDR3 sequence (DNA): TGTGCCAGCAGCATTGGACATCTTGAAAAACTGTTTTTT. It translates to CASSIGHLEKLFF. The entire variable domain, with the rest obtained from reference TRBV7-2 and TRBJ1-4, is as follows: GAGVSQSPSNKVTEKGKDVELRCDPISGHTALYWYRQSLGQGLEFLIYFQGNSAPDKSGLPSDRFSAERTGGSVSTLTIQRTQQEDSAVYLCASSIGHLEKLFFGSGTQLSVL.

This chain links TRBV6-1 with TRBJ1-1; 9 bases are a match to TRBD1. V lost 6 bases and J lost 5; bases outside the gene matches: 7. The CDR3 runs 14 residues. Germline loops: CDR1 MNHNS, CDR2 SASEGT. For the CDR3, the DNA is TGTGCCAGCAGCCAGGGACAGGGAAGAACTGAAGCTTTCTTT. It specifies CASSQGQGRTEAFF.

This clonotype was counted a few times. The genes are TRBV28 and TRBJ2-7; 10 nucleotides align to TRBD2. Germline V gives CDR1 MDHEN, CDR2 SYDVKM. Losses at the gene ends were 7 bases for V and 5 bases for J; bases not matched to a gene: 8. The CDR3 runs to 14 residues. The CDR3 here is CASNSLAGDHEQYF. CDR3 coding DNA: TGTGCCAGCAACTCTCTAGCGGGAGACCACGAGCAGTACTTC.

Only a few counts were recorded for this clonotype. This chain uses TRBV4-3 with TRBJ2-4, with TRBD2 matching over 9 bases. V was pared by 1 base and J by 5 bases, with 6 bases of the junction left unmatched. Germline CDR1 and CDR2: LGHNA and YSLEER. The CDR3 is made up of 16 amino acids. CDR3 in amino acids: CASSQVTSGHQNIQYF. The CDR3 bases are TGCGCCAGCAGCCAAGTTACTAGCGGGCATCAAAACATTCAGTACTTC.

This clonotype showed up just once. The conserved closing phenylalanine or tryptophan is absent in this CDR3, likely reflecting a read error. The gene calls are TRBV15 and TRBJ2-3; D gene unclear. This CDR3 contains 16 residues. Trimming took off 0 bases at V and 0 bases at J, with 10 bases between the two ends. Germline V gene data show CDR1 as LNHNV and CDR2 as YYDKDF (reference sequence). The CDR3 reads CATSRDHTQSTDTQYL. The CDR3 bases are TGTGCCACCAGCAGAGATCACACTCAAAGCACAGATACGCAGTATCTT.

There are a few counts of this clonotype. The chain carries TRBV20-1 and TRBJ2-7, with 7 bases aligning to TRBD2. J gave up 0 bases and V 6 bases, and 5 bases lay outside the gene matches. CDR1 is DFQATT, CDR2 SNEGSKA, per germline (reference sequence). The CDR3 sequence is 13 residues long. The CDR3 DNA sequence: TGCAGTGCCCGGGACTATATCTCCTACGAGCAGTACTTC. Translated: CSARDYISYEQYF.

The gene calls are TRBV18 and TRBJ2-7, with 10 bases identical to TRBD2. CDR1 is KGHSH and CDR2 is LQKENI in the germline V gene. The V segment lost 5 bases and the J segment 5 bases; nucleotides outside the gene matches: 9. This CDR3 is built from 15 residues. The CDR3 spells CASSSPSGSKHEQYF. The CDR3 DNA sequence: TGTGCCAGCTCATCGCCTAGCGGGAGTAAGCACGAGCAGTACTTC.